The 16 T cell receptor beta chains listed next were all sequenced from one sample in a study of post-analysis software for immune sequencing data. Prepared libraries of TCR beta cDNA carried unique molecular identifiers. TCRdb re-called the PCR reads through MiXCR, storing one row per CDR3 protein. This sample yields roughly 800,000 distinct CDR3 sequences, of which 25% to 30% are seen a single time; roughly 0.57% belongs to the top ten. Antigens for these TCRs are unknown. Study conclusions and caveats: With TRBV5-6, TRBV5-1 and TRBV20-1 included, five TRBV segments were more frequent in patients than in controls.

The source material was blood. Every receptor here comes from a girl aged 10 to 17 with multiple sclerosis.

Here the CDR3 DNA reads TGCAGTGCTAGAGATCTCCTAGCGGAGCGTTGGTTCTTC. As protein: CSARDLLAERWFF. The chain links TRBV20-1 to TRBJ2-1; 7 nucleotides line up with TRBD2. From germline, CDR1 is DFQATT and CDR2 SNEGSKA (reference sequence). The V segment lost 0 bases and the J segment 15 bases; nucleotides outside the gene matches: 11. The CDR3 contains 13 residues.

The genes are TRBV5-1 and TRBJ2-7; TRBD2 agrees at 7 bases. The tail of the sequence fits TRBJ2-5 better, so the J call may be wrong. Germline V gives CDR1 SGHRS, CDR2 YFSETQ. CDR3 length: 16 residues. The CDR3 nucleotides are TGCGCCAGCAGCCTCCGGGACCCCGGGGGGACAGAGACCCAGTACTTC. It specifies CASSLRDPGGTETQYF.

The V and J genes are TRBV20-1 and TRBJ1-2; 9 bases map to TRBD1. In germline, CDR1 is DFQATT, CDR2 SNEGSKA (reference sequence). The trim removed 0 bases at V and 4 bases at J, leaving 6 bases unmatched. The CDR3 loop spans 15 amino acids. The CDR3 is CSARDRDREPYGYTF. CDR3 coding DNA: TGCAGTGCTAGAGACCGGGACAGGGAACCCTATGGCTACACCTTC.

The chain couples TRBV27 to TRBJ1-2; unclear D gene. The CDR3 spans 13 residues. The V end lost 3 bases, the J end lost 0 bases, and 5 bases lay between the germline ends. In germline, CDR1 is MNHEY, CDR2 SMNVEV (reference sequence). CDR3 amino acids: CASSFDSNYGYTF. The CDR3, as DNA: TGTGCCAGCAGTTTTGATTCTAACTATGGCTACACCTTC.

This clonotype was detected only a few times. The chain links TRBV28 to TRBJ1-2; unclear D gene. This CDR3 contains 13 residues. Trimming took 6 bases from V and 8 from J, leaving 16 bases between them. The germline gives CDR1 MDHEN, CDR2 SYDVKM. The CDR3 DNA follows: TGTGCCAGCAGAAAAGGGCGAGCCGGGGGCTACACCTTC. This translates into CASRKGRAGGYTF.

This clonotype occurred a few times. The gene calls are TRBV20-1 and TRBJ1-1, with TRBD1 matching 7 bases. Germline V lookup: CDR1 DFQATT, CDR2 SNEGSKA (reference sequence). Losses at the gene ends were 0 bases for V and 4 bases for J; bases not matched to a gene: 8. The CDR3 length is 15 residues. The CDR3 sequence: CSARDPGQGVTEAFF. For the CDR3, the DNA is TGCAGTGCTAGAGATCCGGGCCAGGGGGTCACTGAAGCTTTCTTT.

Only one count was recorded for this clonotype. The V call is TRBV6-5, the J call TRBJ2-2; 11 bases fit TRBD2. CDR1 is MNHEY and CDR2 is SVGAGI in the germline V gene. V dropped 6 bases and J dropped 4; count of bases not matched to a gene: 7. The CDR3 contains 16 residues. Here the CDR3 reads CASRGTGLAATGELFF. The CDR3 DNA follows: TGTGCCAGCAGGGGAACGGGACTAGCGGCCACCGGGGAGCTGTTTTTT.

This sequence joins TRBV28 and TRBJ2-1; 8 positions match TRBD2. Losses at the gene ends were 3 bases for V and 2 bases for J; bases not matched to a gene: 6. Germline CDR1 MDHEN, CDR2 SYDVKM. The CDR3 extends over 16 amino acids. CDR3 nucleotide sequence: TGTGCCAGCAGTTTGATGGCGGGGGGCCCCTACAATGAGCAGTTCTTC. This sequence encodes CASSLMAGGPYNEQFF.

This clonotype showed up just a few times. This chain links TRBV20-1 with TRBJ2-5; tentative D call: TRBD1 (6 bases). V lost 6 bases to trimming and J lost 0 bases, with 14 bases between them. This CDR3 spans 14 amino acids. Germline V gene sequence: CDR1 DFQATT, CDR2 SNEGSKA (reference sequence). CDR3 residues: CSASRTAYQETQYF. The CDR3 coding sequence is TGCAGTGCATCCCGGACAGCGTACCAAGAGACCCAGTACTTC.

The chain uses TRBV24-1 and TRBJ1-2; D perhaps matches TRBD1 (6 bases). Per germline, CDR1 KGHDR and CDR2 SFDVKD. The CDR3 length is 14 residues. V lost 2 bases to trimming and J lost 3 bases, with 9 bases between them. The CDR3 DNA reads TGTGCCACCAGTGATTCGGGGGCACACTATGGCTACACCTTC. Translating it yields CATSDSGAHYGYTF.

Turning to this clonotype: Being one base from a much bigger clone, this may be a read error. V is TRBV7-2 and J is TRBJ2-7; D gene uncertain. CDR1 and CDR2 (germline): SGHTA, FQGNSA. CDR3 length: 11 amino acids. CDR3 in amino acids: CAGSSRREQYF. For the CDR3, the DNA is TGTGCCGGCAGCTCCAGACGAGAGCAGTACTTC.

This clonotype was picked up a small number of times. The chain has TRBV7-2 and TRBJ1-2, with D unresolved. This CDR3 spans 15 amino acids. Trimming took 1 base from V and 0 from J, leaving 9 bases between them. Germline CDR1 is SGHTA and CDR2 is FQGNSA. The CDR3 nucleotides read TGTGCCAGCAGCTTAGTCGGGGTAGCTAACTATGGCTACACCTTC. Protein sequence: CASSLVGVANYGYTF.

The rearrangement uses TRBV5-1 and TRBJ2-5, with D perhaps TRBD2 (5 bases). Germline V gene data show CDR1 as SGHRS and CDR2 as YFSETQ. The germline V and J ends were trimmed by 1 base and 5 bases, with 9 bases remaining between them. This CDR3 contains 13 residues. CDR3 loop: CASSLWIAETQYF. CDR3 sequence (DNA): TGCGCCAGCAGCTTGTGGATAGCGGAGACCCAGTACTTC.

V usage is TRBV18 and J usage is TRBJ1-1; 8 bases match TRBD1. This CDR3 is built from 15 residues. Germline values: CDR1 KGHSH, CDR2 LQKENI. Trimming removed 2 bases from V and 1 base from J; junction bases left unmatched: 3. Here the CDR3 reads CASSPSGTGNTEAFF. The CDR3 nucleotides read TGTGCCAGCTCACCATCCGGGACAGGGAACACTGAAGCTTTCTTT.

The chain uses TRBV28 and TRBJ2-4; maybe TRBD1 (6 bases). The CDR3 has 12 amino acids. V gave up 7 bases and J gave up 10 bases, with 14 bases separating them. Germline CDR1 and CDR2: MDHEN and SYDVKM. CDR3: CASKGGAGIQYF. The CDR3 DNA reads TGTGCCAGCAAAGGGGGTGCAGGGATTCAGTACTTC.

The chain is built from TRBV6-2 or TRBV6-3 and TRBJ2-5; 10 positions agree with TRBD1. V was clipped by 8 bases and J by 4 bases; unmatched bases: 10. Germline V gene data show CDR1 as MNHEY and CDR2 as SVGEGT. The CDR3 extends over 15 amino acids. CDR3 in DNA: TGTGCCAGCGAGTCCGGGACAGGGGTGGGAGAGACCCAGTACTTC. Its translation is CASESGTGVGETQYF.